The 5 T cell receptor beta chains below all came from one sample that was sequenced in a study of blood T cell repertoires in COVID-19. Measured with immunoSEQ multiplex PCR; TCRdb has only the in-frame clones, and not every one. The sample holds 65,000 to 90,000 clones; 82% are singletons and the top ten take around 4.1%. The specimen sequenced was peripheral blood. The receptors derive from a woman aged 55 to 70 with acute or convalescent COVID-19.

The genes are TRBV30 and TRBJ1-1, with TRBD1 identical over 7 bases. Germline CDR1 is GTSNPN and CDR2 is SVGIG (reference sequence). The CDR3 spans 16 residues. Losses at the gene ends were 7 bases for V and 0 bases for J; bases not matched to a gene: 14. CDR3 region: CASQGVGGSLNTEAFF. The DNA of the CDR3 is TGTGCCTCCCAGGGGGTTGGGGGGAGTTTGAACACTGAAGCTTTCTTT.

The V gene is TRBV28, the J gene TRBJ2-7; D is possibly TRBD2 (6 bases). Trimming removed 6 bases at V and 4 bases at J, with 19 bases between. Germline V gene data show CDR1 as MDHEN and CDR2 as SYDVKM. This CDR3 comprises 15 residues. Here the CDR3 reads CASRRTGRRGYEQYF. The CDR3 region has the DNA TGTGCCAGCAGACGGACGGGGCGTCGGGGGTACGAGCAGTACTTC. The whole variable domain, filled in from reference TRBV28 and TRBJ2-7, reads DVKVTQSSRYLVKRTGEKVFLECVQDMDHENMFWYRQDPGLGLRLIYFSYDVKMKEKGDIPEGYSVSREKKERFSLILESASTNQTSMYLCASRRTGRRGYEQYFGPGTRLTVT.

The genes are TRBV25-1 and TRBJ2-7; D unresolved. The germline gives CDR1 MGHDK, CDR2 SYGVNS. Trimming removed 6 bases at V and 1 base at J, with 7 bases between. This CDR3 has 12 residues. The CDR3 spells CASSTSSYEQYF. Here the CDR3 DNA reads TGTGCCAGCAGCACAAGTTCCTACGAGCAGTACTTC.

This clone has a handful of counts. The rearrangement joins TRBV13 to TRBJ1-2, with D unclear. There are 15 residues in the CDR3. Trimming stripped 0 bases from V and 2 bases from J, with 10 bases between. Germline lookup yields CDR1 PRHDT and CDR2 FYEKMQ (reference sequence). The CDR3 loop reads CASSLGLNSNYGYTF. The CDR3 bases are TGTGCCAGCAGCTTAGGCCTCAACTCCAACTATGGCTACACCTTC.

In this sample, this clone turned up once. V is TRBV19 and J is TRBJ1-1; D gene uncertain. The V gene lost 3 bases and the J gene lost 4 bases, with 6 bases spanning the gap. This CDR3 contains 12 residues. Germline CDR1 is LNHDA and CDR2 is SQIVND (reference sequence). The DNA for the CDR3 is TGTGCCAGTAGTATCGGGAGCACTGAAGCTTTCTTT. As protein: CASSIGSTEAFF.